A selection of T cell receptor beta chains follows, all from one sample in a study of blood T cell repertoires in COVID-19. Sequencing used immunoSEQ multiplex PCR; TCRdb keeps in-frame clones, though not all of them. The table shows about 170,000 clones, with approximately 85% occurring only once. Sequenced material: peripheral blood. The receptors come from an elderly woman with COVID-19, enrolled during active disease. CDR3s include the opening cysteine and the closing phenylalanine or tryptophan. The listing skips clone size in some rows; elsewhere it reads once, few, many or a size class.

J: TRBJ1-1
size: -
V: TRBV21-1
CDR3: CASTDRFPSGATEAFF

J: TRBJ1-5
size: -
V: TRBV19
CDR3: CASSIVGQNQPQHF

J: TRBJ1-2
size: -
V: TRBV5-8
CDR3: CASSSDRATYGYTF

J: TRBJ1-1
size: -
V: TRBV12-3/TRBV12-4
CDR3: CASTPSRGTEAFF

J: TRBJ2-3
size: once
V: TRBV7-8
CDR3: CASRTNLGLAGDSQYF

J: TRBJ2-1
size: -
V: TRBV5-1
CDR3: CASSLGGTAPNEQFF

J: TRBJ1-4
size: -
V: TRBV5-1
CDR3: CASSPQGGATNEKLFF

J: TRBJ2-7
size: once
V: TRBV10-1
CDR3: CASSESGGFYEQYF

J: TRBJ2-7
size: few
V: TRBV19
CDR3: CASPSGRAGPYEQYF

J: TRBJ2-3
size: -
V: TRBV6-5
CDR3: CASSRQGTSTDTQYF

J: TRBJ2-1
size: -
V: TRBV3-1/TRBV3-2
CDR3: CASSQGLAGNNEQFF

J: TRBJ2-5
size: -
V: TRBV11-3
CDR3: CASSLDPSGETQYF

J: TRBJ2-1
size: -
V: TRBV7-7
CDR3: CASSPSIANEQFF

J: TRBJ2-7
size: -
V: TRBV2
CDR3: CASSKRYGGYEQYF

J: TRBJ1-3
size: once
V: TRBV18
CDR3: CASSRDRVLSGNTIYF

J: TRBJ2-7
size: -
V: TRBV11-2
CDR3: CASSLGLAGEQYF

J: TRBJ2-5
size: once
V: TRBV19
CDR3: CASSRGLAGDTIQETQYF

J: TRBJ2-3
size: -
V: TRBV10-3
CDR3: CAISVGSGGTDTQYF

J: TRBJ2-7
size: -
V: TRBV28
CDR3: CASSLSGVDRASEQYF

J: TRBJ2-7
size: -
V: TRBV2
CDR3: CASSRTSGEQYF

J: TRBJ1-1
size: few
V: TRBV7-9
CDR3: CASSPQGGGAAFF

J: TRBJ1-2
size: -
V: TRBV28
CDR3: CASSSEGGARDYGYTF

J: TRBJ1-1
size: -
V: TRBV10-3
CDR3: CASRATGDYLSEAFF

J: TRBJ1-3
size: few
V: TRBV15
CDR3: CATQARILSGNTIYF

J: TRBJ2-1
size: few
V: TRBV19
CDR3: CASSITSLAGVREQFF

J: TRBJ1-1
size: once
V: TRBV5-1
CDR3: CASSLFVRATNTEAFF

J: TRBJ1-2
size: -
V: TRBV2
CDR3: CASRPGQGAGFSGYTF

J: TRBJ2-7
size: -
V: TRBV7-3
CDR3: CASSFDRGYEQYF

J: TRBJ1-5
size: -
V: TRBV28
CDR3: CASSLTGRGEQPQHF

J: TRBJ2-3
size: -
V: TRBV3-1/TRBV3-2
CDR3: CASSQGAAGINSDTQYF

J: TRBJ2-1
size: -
V: TRBV10-3
CDR3: CAPKSGGGRVDEQFF

J: TRBJ1-5
size: -
V: TRBV15
CDR3: CATSREGDQPQHF

J: TRBJ1-2
size: once
V: TRBV18
CDR3: CASSQGTDANYGYTF

J: TRBJ2-7
size: -
V: TRBV30
CDR3: CAWSRMGPAYEQYF

J: TRBJ1-2
size: -
V: TRBV5-6
CDR3: CASSPHEGYGYTF

J: TRBJ2-5
size: -
V: TRBV14
CDR3: CASSLGGLSGYPGEETQYF

J: TRBJ1-5
size: once
V: TRBV5-1
CDR3: CASSWVGTGVGQPQHF

J: TRBJ1-6
size: -
V: TRBV27
CDR3: CASSLGDRGGYNSPLHF

J: TRBJ2-6
size: -
V: TRBV7-9
CDR3: CASSPRTGAGANVLTF

J: TRBJ1-6
size: -
V: TRBV10-3
CDR3: CAISGTGVNSPLHF

J: TRBJ2-7
size: -
V: TRBV30
CDR3: CAWSDGTGGIEQYF

J: TRBJ2-7
size: -
V: TRBV10-3
CDR3: CAISEEPGLAGYEQYF

J: TRBJ2-3
size: -
V: TRBV11-2
CDR3: CASSRLLGAGGADTQYF

J: TRBJ1-2
size: -
V: TRBV5-1
CDR3: CASSLVSRGEDGYTF

J: TRBJ1-2
size: -
V: TRBV13
CDR3: CASSLVQGKFYGYTF

J: TRBJ2-1
size: few
V: TRBV18
CDR3: CASSLAGVDNEQFF

J: TRBJ2-7
size: -
V: TRBV18
CDR3: CASSPPGAARSYEQYF

J: TRBJ2-2
size: -
V: TRBV12-3/TRBV12-4
CDR3: CASSRLDTGELFF

J: TRBJ1-4
size: -
V: TRBV27
CDR3: CASSLQGGGEKLFF

J: TRBJ2-7
size: -
V: TRBV6-6
CDR3: CASRKREGGEQYF

J: TRBJ2-5
size: -
V: TRBV5-1
CDR3: CASSLLPGRGETQYF

J: TRBJ2-1
size: once
V: TRBV5-1
CDR3: CASSSGTGFDNEQFF

J: TRBJ1-3
size: -
V: TRBV5-1
CDR3: CASSLRGTGNTIYF

J: TRBJ2-1
size: -
V: TRBV6-2/TRBV6-3
CDR3: CASSYHNNEQFF